These T cell receptor beta chains were read from a single sample in a study of cytomegalovirus exposure and HLA in healthy donors. This table comes from immunoSEQ multiplex PCR, and its TCRdb copy is limited to in-frame clones, with some not included. The data show under 200,000 clones, 80% to 85% seen once. Sequencing was done on a sample of PBMCs. The origin of the receptors is a man in his forties or fifties in good health and CMV-seropositive. Each CDR3 is given with its conserved first and last residue. The D gene is left open where the match is weak. Clone size is shown for a subset of rows, as once, few, many or a class of expanded clone.

j_gene: TRBJ2-2
d_gene: -
v_gene: TRBV10-3
abundance: -
CDR3aa: CAITMGDNLNTGELFF
CDR3nt: TGTGCCATCACCATGGGTGACAACCTGAACACCGGGGAGCTGTTTTTT

j_gene: TRBJ1-2
d_gene: TRBD1
v_gene: TRBV19
abundance: -
CDR3aa: CASGDRAFYGYTF
CDR3nt: TGTGCCAGTGGGGACAGGGCGTTCTATGGCTACACCTTC

j_gene: TRBJ1-1
d_gene: TRBD1
v_gene: TRBV5-4
abundance: -
CDR3aa: CASSPGTGGIAEAFF
CDR3nt: TGTGCCAGCAGCCCAGGGACAGGGGGCATTGCTGAAGCTTTCTTT

j_gene: TRBJ2-7
d_gene: TRBD2
v_gene: TRBV4-3
abundance: -
CDR3aa: CASSHTTLAGDVYEQYF
CDR3nt: TGCGCCAGCAGCCACACAACTTTAGCGGGGGACGTCTACGAGCAGTACTTC

j_gene: TRBJ1-2
d_gene: -
v_gene: TRBV28
abundance: -
CDR3aa: CASSLAGVDGYTF
CDR3nt: TGTGCCAGCAGTTTAGCAGGGGTGGACGGCTACACCTTC

j_gene: TRBJ2-7
d_gene: TRBD1
v_gene: TRBV4-1
abundance: -
CDR3aa: CASSQGQGANEQYF
CDR3nt: TGCGCCAGCAGCCAAGGACAGGGGGCTAACGAGCAGTACTTC

j_gene: TRBJ1-4
d_gene: -
v_gene: TRBV19
abundance: -
CDR3aa: CASSMTVSPGEKLFF
CDR3nt: TGTGCCAGTAGTATGACGGTCAGTCCGGGAGAAAAACTGTTTTTT

j_gene: TRBJ2-5
d_gene: TRBD1
v_gene: TRBV15
abundance: -
CDR3aa: CATTKTGGLQETQYF
CDR3nt: TGTGCCACCACCAAGACAGGGGGCCTTCAAGAGACCCAGTACTTC

j_gene: TRBJ2-1
d_gene: -
v_gene: TRBV19
abundance: -
CDR3aa: CASGGPYYNEQFF
CDR3nt: TGTGCCAGTGGAGGACCCTATTACAATGAGCAGTTCTTC

j_gene: TRBJ2-3
d_gene: -
v_gene: TRBV19
abundance: once
CDR3aa: CASRGGTDTQYF
CDR3nt: TGTGCCAGTAGAGGGGGCACAGATACGCAGTATTTT